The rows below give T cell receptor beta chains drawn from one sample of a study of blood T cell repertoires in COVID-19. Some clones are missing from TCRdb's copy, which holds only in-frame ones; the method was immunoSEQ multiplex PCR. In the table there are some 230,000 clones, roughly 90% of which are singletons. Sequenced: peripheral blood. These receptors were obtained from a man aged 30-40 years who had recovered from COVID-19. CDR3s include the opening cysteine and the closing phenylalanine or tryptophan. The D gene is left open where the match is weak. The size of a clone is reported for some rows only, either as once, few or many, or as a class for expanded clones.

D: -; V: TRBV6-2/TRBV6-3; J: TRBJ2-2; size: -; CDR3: CASSRLRGARESGELFF; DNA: TGTGCCAGCAGTCGTCTTCGGGGGGCTCGGGAATCAGGGGAGCTGTTTTTT
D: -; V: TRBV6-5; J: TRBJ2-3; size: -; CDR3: CASSYSPGTDTQYF; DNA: TGTGCCAGCAGTTACTCCCCGGGCACAGATACGCAGTATTTT
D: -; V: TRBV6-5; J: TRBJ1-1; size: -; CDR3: CASSYQSYGVGTEAFF; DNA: TGTGCCAGCAGTTACCAAAGCTACGGGGTGGGAACTGAAGCTTTCTTT
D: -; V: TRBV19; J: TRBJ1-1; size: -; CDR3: CASSMQGRNTEAFF; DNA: TGTGCCAGTAGTATGCAGGGTCGTAACACTGAAGCTTTCTTT
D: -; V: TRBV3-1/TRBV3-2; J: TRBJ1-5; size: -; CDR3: CASSQGVGSNQPQHF; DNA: TGTGCCAGCAGCCAAGGGGTGGGCAGCAATCAGCCCCAGCATTTT
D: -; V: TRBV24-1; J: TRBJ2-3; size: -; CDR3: CATSDPYPNTDTQYF; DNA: TGTGCCACCAGTGATCCTTACCCTAACACAGATACGCAGTATTTT
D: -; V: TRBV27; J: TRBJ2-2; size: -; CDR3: CASSERAGELFF; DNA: TGTGCCAGCAGTGAGAGGGCCGGGGAGCTGTTTTTT
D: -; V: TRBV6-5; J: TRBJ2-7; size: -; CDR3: CASSYSTLASYEQYF; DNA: TGTGCCAGCAGTTACTCGACGCTAGCTTCCTACGAGCAGTACTTC
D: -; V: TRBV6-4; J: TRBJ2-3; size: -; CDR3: CASGSGASSTDTQYF; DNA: TGTGCCAGCGGTTCAGGGGCCTCTAGCACAGATACGCAGTATTTT
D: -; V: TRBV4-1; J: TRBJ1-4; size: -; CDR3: CASSLLGGSGEKLFF; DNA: TGCGCCAGCAGCCTCCTAGGGGGAAGTGGGGAAAAACTGTTTTTT
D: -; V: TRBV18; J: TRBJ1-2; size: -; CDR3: CASSQSRDTANYGYTF; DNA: TGTGCCAGCTCACAATCCAGGGACACCGCTAACTATGGCTACACCTTC
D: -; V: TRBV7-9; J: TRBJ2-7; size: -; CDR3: CASSLDYGQVTYEQYF; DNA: TGTGCCAGCAGCTTAGATTATGGGCAGGTAACCTACGAGCAGTACTTC
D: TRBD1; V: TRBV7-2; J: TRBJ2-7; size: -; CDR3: CASSLVSGGSLYEQYF; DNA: TGTGCCAGCAGCTTAGTCTCAGGGGGTTCCTTATACGAGCAGTACTTC
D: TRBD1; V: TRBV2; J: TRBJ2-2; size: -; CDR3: CASYQGVGTGELFF; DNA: TGTGCCAGCTACCAGGGGGTGGGGACCGGGGAGCTGTTTTTT
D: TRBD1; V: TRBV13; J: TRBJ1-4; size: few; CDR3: CASSLVGTGNQEKLFF; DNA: TGTGCCAGCAGCTTAGTAGGGACAGGGAACCAAGAAAAACTGTTTTTT
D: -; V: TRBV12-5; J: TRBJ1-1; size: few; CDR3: CASGLVSGTMNTEAFF; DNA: TGTGCTAGTGGTTTGGTGTCCGGGACAATGAACACTGAAGCTTTCTTT
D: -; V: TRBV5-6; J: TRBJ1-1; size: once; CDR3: CASGLGENTEAFF; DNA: TGTGCCAGTGGACTTGGGGAGAACACTGAAGCTTTCTTT
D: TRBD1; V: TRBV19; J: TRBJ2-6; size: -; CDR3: CASRDRYTGANVLTF; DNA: TGTGCCAGTCGGGACAGGTATACTGGGGCCAACGTCCTGACTTTC
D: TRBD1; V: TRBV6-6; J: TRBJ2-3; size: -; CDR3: CASSPWQTGRPDLVTDTQYF; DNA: TGTGCCAGCAGTCCGTGGCAGACAGGGCGGCCGGACCTCGTGACAGATACGCAGTATTTT
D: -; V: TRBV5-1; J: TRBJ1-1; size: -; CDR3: CASSRGERGTEAFF; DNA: TGCGCCAGCAGCCGGGGGGAACGCGGCACTGAAGCTTTCTTT
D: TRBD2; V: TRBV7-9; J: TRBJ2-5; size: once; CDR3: CASSFAGGETQYF; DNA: TGTGCCAGCAGCTTCGCGGGGGGGGAGACCCAGTACTTC
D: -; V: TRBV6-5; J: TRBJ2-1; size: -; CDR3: CASSSTGHHYNEQFF; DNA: TGTGCCAGCAGTTCCACGGGACACCACTACAATGAGCAGTTCTTC
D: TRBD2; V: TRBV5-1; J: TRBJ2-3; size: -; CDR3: CASSGTSITDTQYF; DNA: TGCGCCAGCAGCGGGACTAGCATCACAGATACGCAGTATTTT
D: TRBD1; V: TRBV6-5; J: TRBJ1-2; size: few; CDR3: CASSFGQGWYGYTF; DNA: TGTGCCAGCAGTTTCGGACAGGGTTGGTATGGCTACACCTTC
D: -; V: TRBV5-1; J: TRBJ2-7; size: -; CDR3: CASSTGHLAEQYF; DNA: TGCGCCAGCAGCACGGGACATCTAGCCGAGCAGTACTTC
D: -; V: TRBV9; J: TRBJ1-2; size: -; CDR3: CASSVVGGGSYGYTF; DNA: TGTGCCAGCAGCGTAGTTGGGGGAGGGTCCTATGGCTACACCTTC